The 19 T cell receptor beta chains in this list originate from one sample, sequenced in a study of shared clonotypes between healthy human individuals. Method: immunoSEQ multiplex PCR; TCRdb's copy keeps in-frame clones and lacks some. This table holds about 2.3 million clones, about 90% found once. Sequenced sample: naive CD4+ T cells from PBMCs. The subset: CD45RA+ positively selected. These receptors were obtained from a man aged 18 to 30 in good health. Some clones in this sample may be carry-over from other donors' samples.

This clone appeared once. Written as DNA, the CDR3 is TGTGCCAGCAGCCCCGGTGGAGGGCGAAACACCGGGGAGCTGTTTTTT. Encoded protein: CASSPGGGRNTGELFF. The chain links TRBV5-4 to TRBJ2-2, with D tentatively TRBD2 (6 bases). V was cut by 4 bases and J by 2 bases, with 15 bases left in between. The length of the CDR3 is 16 residues. Germline values: CDR1 SGHNT, CDR2 YYREEE (reference sequence).

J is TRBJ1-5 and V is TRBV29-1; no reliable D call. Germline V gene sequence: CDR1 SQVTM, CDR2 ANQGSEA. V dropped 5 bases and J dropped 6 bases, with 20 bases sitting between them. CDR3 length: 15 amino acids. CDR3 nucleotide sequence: TGCAGCGTTTCTGTCGGAGTTGGACGCAGTCAGCCCCAGCATTTT. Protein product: CSVSVGVGRSQPQHF.

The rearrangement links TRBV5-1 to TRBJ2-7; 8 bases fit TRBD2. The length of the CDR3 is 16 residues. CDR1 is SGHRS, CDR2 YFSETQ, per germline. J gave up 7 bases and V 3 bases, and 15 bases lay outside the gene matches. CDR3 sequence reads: CASSSLATGGLEEQYF. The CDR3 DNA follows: TGCGCCAGCAGCTCACTGGCGACGGGAGGGTTAGAGGAGCAGTACTTC.

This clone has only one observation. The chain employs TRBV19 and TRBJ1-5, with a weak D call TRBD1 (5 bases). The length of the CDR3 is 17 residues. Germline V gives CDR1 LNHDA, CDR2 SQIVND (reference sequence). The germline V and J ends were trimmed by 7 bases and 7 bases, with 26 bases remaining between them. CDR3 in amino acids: CASMKDSAIYRGQPQHF. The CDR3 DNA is TGTGCCAGTATGAAAGACAGTGCGATATATCGAGGGCAGCCCCAGCATTTT.

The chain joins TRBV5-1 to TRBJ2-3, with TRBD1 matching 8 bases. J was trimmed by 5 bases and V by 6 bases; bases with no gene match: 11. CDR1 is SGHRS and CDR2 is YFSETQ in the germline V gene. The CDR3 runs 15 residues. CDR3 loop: CASTNSGQVVDTQYF. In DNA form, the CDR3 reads TGCGCCAGCACAAATTCGGGACAGGTAGTAGATACGCAGTATTTT.

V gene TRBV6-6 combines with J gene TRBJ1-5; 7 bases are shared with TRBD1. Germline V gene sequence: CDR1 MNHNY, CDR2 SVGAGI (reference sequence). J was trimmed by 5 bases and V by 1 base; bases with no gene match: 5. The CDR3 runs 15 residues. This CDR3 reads CASSYFRTGDQPQHF. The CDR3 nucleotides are TGTGCCAGCAGTTACTTCCGGACAGGTGATCAGCCCCAGCATTTT.

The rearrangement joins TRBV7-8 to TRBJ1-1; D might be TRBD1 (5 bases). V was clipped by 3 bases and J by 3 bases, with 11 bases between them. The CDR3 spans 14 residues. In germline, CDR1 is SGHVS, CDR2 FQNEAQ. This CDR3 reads CASSFVGGDTEAFF. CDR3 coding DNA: TGTGCCAGCAGCTTCGTTGGAGGGGACACTGAAGCTTTCTTT.

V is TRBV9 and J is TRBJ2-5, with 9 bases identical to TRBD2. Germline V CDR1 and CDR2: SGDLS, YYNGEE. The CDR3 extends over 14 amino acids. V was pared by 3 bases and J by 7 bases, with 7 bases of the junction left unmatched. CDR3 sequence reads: CASSAAGGPGTQYF. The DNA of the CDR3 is TGTGCCAGCAGCGCGGCGGGAGGGCCCGGGACCCAGTACTTC.

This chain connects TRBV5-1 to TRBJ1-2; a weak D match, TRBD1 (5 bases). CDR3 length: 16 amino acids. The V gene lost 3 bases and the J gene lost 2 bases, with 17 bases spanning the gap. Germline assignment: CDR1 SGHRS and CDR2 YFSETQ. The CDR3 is CASSYRVYGTNYGYTF. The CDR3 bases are TGCGCCAGCAGCTATCGAGTCTATGGGACGAACTATGGCTACACCTTC.

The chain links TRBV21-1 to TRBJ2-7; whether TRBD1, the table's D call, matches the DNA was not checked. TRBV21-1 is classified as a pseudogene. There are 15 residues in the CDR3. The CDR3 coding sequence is TGTGCCAGCAGCAAAGTTGTATGCCAGTACTACGAGCAGTACTTC. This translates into CASSKVVCQYYEQYF.

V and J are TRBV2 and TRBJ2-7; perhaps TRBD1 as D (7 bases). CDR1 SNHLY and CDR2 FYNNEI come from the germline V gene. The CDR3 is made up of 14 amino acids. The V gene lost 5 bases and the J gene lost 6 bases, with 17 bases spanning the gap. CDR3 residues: CASSMAGGSLEQYF. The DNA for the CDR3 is TGTGCCAGCAGTATGGCAGGGGGGTCTCTCGAGCAGTACTTC.

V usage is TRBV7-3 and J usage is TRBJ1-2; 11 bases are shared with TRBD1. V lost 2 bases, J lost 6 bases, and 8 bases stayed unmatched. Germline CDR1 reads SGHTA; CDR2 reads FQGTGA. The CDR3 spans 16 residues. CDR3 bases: TGTGCCAGCAGCTTATTCTCTAGGGGACAGGGGGATGGCTACACCTTC. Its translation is CASSLFSRGQGDGYTF. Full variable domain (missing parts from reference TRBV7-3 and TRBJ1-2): GAGVSQTPSNKVTEKGKYVELRCDPISGHTALYWYRQSLGQGPEFLIYFQGTGAADDSGLPNDRFFAVRPEGSVSTLKIQRTERGDSAVYLCASSLFSRGQGDGYTFGSGTRLTVV.

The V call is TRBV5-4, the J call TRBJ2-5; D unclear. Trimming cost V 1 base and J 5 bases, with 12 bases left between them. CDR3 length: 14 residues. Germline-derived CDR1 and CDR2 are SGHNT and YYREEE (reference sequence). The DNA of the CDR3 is TGTGCCAGCAGCTTGAGGGCAGTGGGGGAGACCCAGTACTTC. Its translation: CASSLRAVGETQYF.

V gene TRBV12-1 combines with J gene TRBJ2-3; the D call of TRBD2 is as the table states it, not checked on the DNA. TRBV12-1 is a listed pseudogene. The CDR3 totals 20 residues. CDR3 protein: CASSPSAGLAGGPDTDTQYF. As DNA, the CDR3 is TGTGCCAGCAGCCCCTCTGCCGGACTAGCGGGAGGGCCAGACACAGATACGCAGTATTTT.

The CDR3 sequence is CASSIARGGYTF. In DNA, the CDR3 is TGTGCCAGTAGTATAGCACGAGGTGGCTACACCTTC. The rearrangement uses TRBV19 and TRBJ1-2; no clear D gene. The ends were cut back, 1 base at V and 7 bases at J, with 7 bases in the middle. CDR1 is LNHDA and CDR2 is SQIVND in the germline V gene (reference sequence). This CDR3 is built from 12 residues. Full variable domain (missing parts from reference TRBV19 and TRBJ1-2): DGGITQSPKYLFRKEGQNVTLSCEQNLNHDAMYWYRQDPGQGLRLIYYSQIVNDFQKGDIAEGYSVSREKKESFPLTVTSAQKNPTAFYLCASSIARGGYTFGSGTRLTVV.

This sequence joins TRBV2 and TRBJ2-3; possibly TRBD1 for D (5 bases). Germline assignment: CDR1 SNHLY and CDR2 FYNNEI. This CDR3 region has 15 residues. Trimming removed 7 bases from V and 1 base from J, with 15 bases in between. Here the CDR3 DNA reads TGTGCCAGCATGCCGGCAGGGCTCGGCACAGATACGCAGTATTTT. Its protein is CASMPAGLGTDTQYF.

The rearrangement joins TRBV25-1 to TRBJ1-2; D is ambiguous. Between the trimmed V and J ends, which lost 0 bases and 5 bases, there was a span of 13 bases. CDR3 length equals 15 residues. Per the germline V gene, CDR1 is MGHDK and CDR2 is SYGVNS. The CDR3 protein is CASSEYRRGEYGYTF. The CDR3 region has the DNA TGTGCCAGCAGTGAATATCGCCGGGGAGAATATGGCTACACCTTC.

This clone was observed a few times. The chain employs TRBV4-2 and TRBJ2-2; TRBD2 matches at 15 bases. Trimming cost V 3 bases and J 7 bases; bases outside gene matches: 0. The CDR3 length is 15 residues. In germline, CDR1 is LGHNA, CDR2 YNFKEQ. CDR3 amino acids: CASSQGLAGGGELFF. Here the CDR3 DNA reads TGTGCCAGCAGCCAGGGACTAGCGGGAGGCGGGGAGCTGTTTTTT.

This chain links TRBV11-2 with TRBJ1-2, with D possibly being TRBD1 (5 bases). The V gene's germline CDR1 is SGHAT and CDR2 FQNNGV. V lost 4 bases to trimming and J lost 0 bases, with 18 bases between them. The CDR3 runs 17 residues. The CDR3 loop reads CASSSPRGLNSNYGYTF. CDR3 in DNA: TGTGCCAGCAGCTCCCCCCGGGGGTTGAACTCTAACTATGGCTACACCTTC.